This note documents a single T cell receptor (beta chain) sequence. TCRdb ran MiXCR on the RT-PCR reads and lists one entry per CDR3 protein. Of more than 600,000 distinct CDR3 sequences in the sample, around 14% were seen once. The CDR3 is made up of 16 amino acids. Trimming left V 2 bases short and J 2 bases short, with 16 bases between. Germline V gene sequence: CDR1 KGHSH, CDR2 LQKENI. This sequence was found in a female donor in good health, serving as a healthy control. The chain recombines TRBV18 with TRBJ2-7; D is undetermined. The sequencing input was memory CD4+ T cells from blood. The CDR3 here is CASSPARISRTYEQYF. DNA of the CDR3: TGTGCCAGCTCACCAGCGAGGATTAGCCGGACCTACGAGCAGTACTTC. Using reference TRBV18 and TRBJ2-7 for the parts outside the CDR3, the full variable domain is NAGVMQNPRHLVRRRGQEARLRCSPMKGHSHVYWYRQLPEEGLKFMVYLQKENIIDESGMPKERFSAEFPKEGPSILRIQQVVRGDSAAYFCASSPARISRTYEQYFGPGTRLTVT.